A selection of T cell receptor beta chains follows, all from one sample in a study of cytomegalovirus exposure and HLA in healthy donors. Measured with immunoSEQ multiplex PCR; TCRdb has only the in-frame clones, and not every one. The table lists approximately 79,000 clones, roughly three quarters of them singletons. Sample: PBMCs. The receptors were sampled from a woman aged 40 to 50 in good health and CMV-seropositive. Each CDR3 is given without its conserved first and last residue.

V gene | CDR3 protein
TRBV28 | ASSLQEGSGEQY
TRBV6-5 | ASSERGWNEQF
TRBV28 | ASSQPISGGYGQPQH
TRBV19 | ASSLTGSTDTQY
TRBV9 | ASSVGLAGGAGELF
TRBV6-5 | ASSYSGQGWGEQY
TRBV29-1 | SVVWLAGNTDTQY
TRBV5-4 | ASSLGPGVSTDTQY
TRBV5-1 | ASSFGQHYEQY
TRBV5-1 | ASSSSGTGLYEQY
TRBV7-6 | ASSSPANSYNEQF
TRBV2 | ASTERGQNTGELF
TRBV15 | ATSPTGDTEAF
TRBV30 | AWSGLAGWNEQF
TRBV6-5 | ASSLGRGANNEQF
TRBV28 | ASSATSGRSDSYEQY
TRBV6-4 | ASSDSFSHGYT
TRBV5-5 | ASSLWGGAGTGELF
TRBV7-9 | ASSSSAAPAETQY
TRBV28 | ASSLPGINEKLF
TRBV7-9 | ASSSSVSEQY
TRBV15 | ATSREGGYSNQPQH
TRBV28 | ASNTGGMNTEAF